The source of this T cell receptor beta chain is a study of graft-versus-host responses after intestinal transplantation. V lost 3 bases and J 5 bases, leaving 9 bases between the germline ends. CDR1 is MNHEY and CDR2 is SMNVEV in the germline V gene (reference sequence). The CDR3 contains 13 residues. Turning to this clone: Antigen: not known.

Assay: immunoSEQ multiplex PCR; the TCRdb copy retains only in-frame clones and omits some. The repertoire holds over 65,000 clones, with about nine tenths as singletons. The sequences come from unstimulated CD4+ T cells sorted from spleen or lymph node cells, collected before intestinal transplant. This sequence joins TRBV27 and TRBJ2-3, with D unclear. This receptor was identified in a human donor who received an intestinal transplant. The CDR3 coding sequence is TGTGCCAGCAGTTTCCTGGCCGAAGATACGCAGTATTTT. Its translation: CASSFLAEDTQYF.